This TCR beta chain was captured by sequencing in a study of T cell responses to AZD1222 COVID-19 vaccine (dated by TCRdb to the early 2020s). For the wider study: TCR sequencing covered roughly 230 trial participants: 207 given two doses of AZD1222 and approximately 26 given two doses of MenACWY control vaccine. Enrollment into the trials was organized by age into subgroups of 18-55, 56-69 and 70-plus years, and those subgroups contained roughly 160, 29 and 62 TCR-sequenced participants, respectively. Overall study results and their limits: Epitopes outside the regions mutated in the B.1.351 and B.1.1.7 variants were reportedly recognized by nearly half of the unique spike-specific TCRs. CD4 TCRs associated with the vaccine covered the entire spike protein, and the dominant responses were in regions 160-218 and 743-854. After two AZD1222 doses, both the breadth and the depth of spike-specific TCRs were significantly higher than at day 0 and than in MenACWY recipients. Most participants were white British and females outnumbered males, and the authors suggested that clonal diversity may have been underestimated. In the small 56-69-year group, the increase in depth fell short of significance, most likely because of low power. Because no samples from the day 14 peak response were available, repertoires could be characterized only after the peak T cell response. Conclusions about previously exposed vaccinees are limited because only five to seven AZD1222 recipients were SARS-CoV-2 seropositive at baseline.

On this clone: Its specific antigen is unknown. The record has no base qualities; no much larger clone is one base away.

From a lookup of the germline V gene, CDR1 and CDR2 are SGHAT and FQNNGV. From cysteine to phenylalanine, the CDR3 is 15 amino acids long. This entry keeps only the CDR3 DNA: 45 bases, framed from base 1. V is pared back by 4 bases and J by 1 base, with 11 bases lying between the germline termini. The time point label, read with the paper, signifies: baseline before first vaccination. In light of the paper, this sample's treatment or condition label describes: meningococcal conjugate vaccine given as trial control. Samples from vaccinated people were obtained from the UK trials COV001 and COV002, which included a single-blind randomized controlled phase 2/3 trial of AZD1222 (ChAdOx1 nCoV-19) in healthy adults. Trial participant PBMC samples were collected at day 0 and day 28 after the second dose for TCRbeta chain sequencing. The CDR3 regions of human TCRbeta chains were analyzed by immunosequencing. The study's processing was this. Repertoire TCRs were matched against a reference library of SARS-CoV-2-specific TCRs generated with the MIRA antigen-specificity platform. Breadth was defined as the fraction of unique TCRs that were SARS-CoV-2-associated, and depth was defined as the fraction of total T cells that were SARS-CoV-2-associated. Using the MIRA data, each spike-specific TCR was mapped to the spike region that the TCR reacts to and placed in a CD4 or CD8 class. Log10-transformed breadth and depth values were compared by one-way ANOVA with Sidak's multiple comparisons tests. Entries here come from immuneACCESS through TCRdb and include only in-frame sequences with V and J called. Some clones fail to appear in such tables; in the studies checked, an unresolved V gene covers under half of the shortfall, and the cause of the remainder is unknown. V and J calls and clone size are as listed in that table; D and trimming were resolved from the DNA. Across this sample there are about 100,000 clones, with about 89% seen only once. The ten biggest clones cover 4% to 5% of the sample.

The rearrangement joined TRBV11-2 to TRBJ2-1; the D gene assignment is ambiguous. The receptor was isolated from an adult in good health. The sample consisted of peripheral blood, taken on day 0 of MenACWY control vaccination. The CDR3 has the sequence CASSYNPTSYNEQFF. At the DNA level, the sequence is TGTGCCAGCAGCTATAACCCCACGTCCTACAATGAGCAGTTCTTC.